What follows is one T cell receptor beta chain and its context. This CDR3 comprises 16 residues. Germline V gene data show CDR1 as SGHKS and CDR2 as YYEKEE (reference sequence). With 4 bases clipped from V and 1 base from J, the junction kept 7 bases outside the gene matches. This sample is part of a study of cytomegalovirus exposure and HLA in healthy donors. Each donor was nominally healthy when sampled (though unrecorded immune exposures were likely). Use of 60 Vbeta and 13 Jbeta primers characterized the PCR. Using immunoSEQ multiplex PCR, the repertoire was profiled, and TCRdb retains in-frame clones only, with some absent. Its clone listing holds roughly 60,000 clones.

This chain uses TRBV5-5 with TRBJ2-3; 9 bases fit TRBD2. The receptor was derived from a male donor in good health and CMV-seronegative. Sequenced input: PBMCs. CDR3 nucleotides: TGTGCCAGCAGCGCGATAAGGACTAGCGGCACAGATACGCAGTATTTT. Residues: CASSAIRTSGTDTQYF.